Sequencing of this T cell receptor beta chain was carried out in a study of neoadjuvant anti-PD-1 for oral cavity cancer. In the study overall: Around day 43, patients without progression received a fourth nivolumab dose before surgery.

V shed 4 bases and J shed 0 bases, with 19 bases lying between them. Germline lookup yields CDR1 SGHNT and CDR2 YYREEE (reference sequence). The CDR3 sequence is 17 residues long. Method: immunoSEQ multiplex PCR; TCRdb's copy keeps in-frame clones and lacks some. The profile shows just over 14,000 clones, approximately 71% of them singletons. Patients had HPV-negative, locally advanced oral cavity squamous cell carcinoma. Sequencing used PBMCs, obtained before nivolumab (anti-PD-1) treatment. V is TRBV5-4 and J is TRBJ1-1, with no clear D. This TCR came from a person aged 35-79 years with oral cavity squamous cell carcinoma. The CDR3 region has the DNA TGTGCCAGCAGCCCCGACGTAGGAGCGGTTATGAACACTGAAGCTTTCTTT. This translates into CASSPDVGAVMNTEAFF.